These T cell receptor beta chains were read from a single sample in a study of blood T cell repertoires in COVID-19. Sequenced by immunoSEQ multiplex PCR; TCRdb stores in-frame clones only, minus some. The sample consists of approximately 350,000 clones, about four fifths of them appearing once. The sample was peripheral blood. These receptors came from a man under 40 with active or convalescent COVID-19. Both conserved end residues are part of each CDR3. Clone size is shown for a subset of rows, as once, few, many or a class of expanded clone.

-	TRBJ1-5	TRBV3-1/TRBV3-2	CASSQDVREDQPQHF
-	TRBJ2-3	TRBV10-3	CAISESTGSDTQYF
-	TRBJ1-1	TRBV10-3	CAISVNRGGTEAFF
-	TRBJ1-2	TRBV4-3	CASKGQGANGYTF
-	TRBJ1-1	TRBV6-2/TRBV6-3	CASSPQGTEAFF
-	TRBJ1-3	TRBV19	CASSTQGTGNTIYF
-	TRBJ2-5	TRBV5-1	CASSLAQAGGQETQYF
-	TRBJ1-4	TRBV7-9	CASRPRGNEKLFF
once	TRBJ1-5	TRBV7-9	CASSLAGSQPQHF
-	TRBJ2-3	TRBV6-5	CASSPGDTQYF